The rows below give T cell receptor beta chains drawn from one sample of a study of technical replicates of blood from four donors. Only in-frame clones appear in the TCRdb table, and some are missing; sequencing was by immunoSEQ multiplex PCR. The table has 75,000 to 95,000 clones, roughly 94% seen once. What was sequenced was T cells isolated from PBMCs. The receptors shown here come from a human donor in good health. The CDR3 runs from the conserved cysteine through the conserved F or W. A D gene is named only where the DNA matches it firmly. Where a row states a size, it is once, few, many or the class of an expanded clone; other rows omit it.

D gene: .
J gene: TRBJ1-2
V gene: TRBV7-9
clone size: .
CDR3 protein: CASSLLQDTAYGYTF
CDR3 DNA: TGTGCCAGCAGCTTACTTCAGGATACAGCCTATGGCTACACCTTC

D gene: .
J gene: TRBJ1-5
V gene: TRBV19
clone size: .
CDR3 protein: CASGGLVSNQPQHF
CDR3 DNA: TGTGCCAGTGGGGGACTGGTTAGCAATCAGCCCCAGCATTTT

D gene: .
J gene: TRBJ1-1
V gene: TRBV5-6
clone size: .
CDR3 protein: CASSSRTESPLGTEAFF
CDR3 DNA: TGTGCCAGCAGCTCTAGGACAGAGTCCCCCCTTGGCACTGAAGCTTTCTTT

D gene: .
J gene: TRBJ2-1
V gene: TRBV14
clone size: .
CDR3 protein: CASSRVDSNEQFF
CDR3 DNA: TGTGCCAGCAGCCGGGTGGACTCTAATGAGCAGTTCTTC

D gene: TRBD1
J gene: TRBJ2-5
V gene: TRBV5-1
clone size: .
CDR3 protein: CASSLRDRAQETQYF
CDR3 DNA: TGCGCCAGCAGCCTTCGGGACAGGGCTCAAGAGACCCAGTACTTC

D gene: .
J gene: TRBJ2-1
V gene: TRBV18
clone size: once
CDR3 protein: CASSPLGGSSYNEQFF
CDR3 DNA: TGTGCCAGCTCACCCCTCGGAGGGAGCTCCTACAATGAGCAGTTCTTC

D gene: .
J gene: TRBJ2-1
V gene: TRBV6-1
clone size: .
CDR3 protein: CASTTRGSSYNEQFF
CDR3 DNA: TGTGCCAGCACGACGCGGGGTAGCTCCTACAATGAGCAGTTCTTC

D gene: .
J gene: TRBJ1-2
V gene: TRBV7-2
clone size: .
CDR3 protein: CASSSLTADYGYTF
CDR3 DNA: TGTGCCAGCAGCTCTTTGACGGCGGACTATGGCTACACCTTC

D gene: .
J gene: TRBJ1-1
V gene: TRBV19
clone size: .
CDR3 protein: CASRLDFYTEAFF
CDR3 DNA: TGTGCCAGTCGTTTGGACTTTTACACTGAAGCTTTCTTT

D gene: TRBD2
J gene: TRBJ2-7
V gene: TRBV27
clone size: .
CDR3 protein: CASSSGLGYEQYF
CDR3 DNA: TGTGCCAGCAGTTCTGGACTAGGCTACGAGCAGTACTTC

D gene: .
J gene: TRBJ1-1
V gene: TRBV18
clone size: .
CDR3 protein: CASSPRRANTEAFF
CDR3 DNA: TGTGCCAGCTCCCCCAGGCGGGCGAACACTGAAGCTTTCTTT

D gene: TRBD1
J gene: TRBJ2-7
V gene: TRBV19
clone size: .
CDR3 protein: CASSSSGQGGEQYF
CDR3 DNA: TGTGCCAGTAGTTCTTCGGGACAGGGCGGCGAGCAGTACTTC